Listed below are T cell receptor beta chains from one sample, sequenced in a study of blood T cell repertoires in COVID-19. Clones were sequenced by immunoSEQ multiplex PCR, and TCRdb holds only the in-frame ones, with some missing. Here the sample spans about 140,000 clones, about four fifths being singletons. Sequenced input: peripheral blood. Receptor source: a man aged 25 to 40 with COVID-19, enrolled during active disease. Each CDR3 is given without its conserved first and last residue. A clone size is listed for some rows: how often the clone was seen (once, few, many), or a class if it is expanded.

clone size	V gene	J gene	CDR3 protein
-	TRBV7-2	TRBJ2-7	ASIPTSGRYEQY
-	TRBV10-3	TRBJ2-3	AISGGRSSDTQY
-	TRBV7-9	TRBJ2-1	ASSPYRDRVVDEQF
-	TRBV19	TRBJ1-1	ASSTDRGEMNTEAF
-	TRBV7-2	TRBJ2-5	ASSLAQGSQY
-	TRBV6-1	TRBJ1-1	ASSEAGQGARTEAF
-	TRBV2	TRBJ1-5	ASSEWWRDGNQPQH
medium-sized	TRBV28	TRBJ1-1	ASSSGQGFLRAF
-	TRBV19	TRBJ1-2	ASSPGQGISGYT
-	TRBV11-2	TRBJ1-2	ASSLRPGDGGYT
-	TRBV24-1	TRBJ2-1	ATSERTGTGGNEQF
-	TRBV28	TRBJ2-3	ASRPGLTDTQY
-	TRBV5-4	TRBJ2-5	ASSGTGNRETQY
-	TRBV5-4	TRBJ2-1	ASSRQDSIYNEQF
-	TRBV11-3	TRBJ2-1	ASSADSGVWNEQF
once	TRBV5-1	TRBJ1-5	ASSLQGSNQPQH
-	TRBV11-3	TRBJ2-3	ASSLVSGSDTQY
-	TRBV9	TRBJ1-1	ASSVGPGGSEAF
-	TRBV7-2	TRBJ1-1	ASSLFRDRKNTEAF
-	TRBV28	TRBJ2-2	ASKLTSTVRRGPGELF
-	TRBV5-1	TRBJ1-2	ASSPEIIYGYT
-	TRBV9	TRBJ1-1	ASSEGGLGEAF
-	TRBV19	TRBJ1-5	ASSNAPGTGPNQPQH
-	TRBV28	TRBJ1-5	ASSNNRGRNQPQH
-	TRBV7-3	TRBJ1-1	ASSLMAGGTEAF
-	TRBV28	TRBJ1-6	ASGKRGGNSPLH
-	TRBV19	TRBJ1-2	ASSTSTGFYGYT
-	TRBV18	TRBJ2-2	ASSPPGLAGPVGELF
-	TRBV14	TRBJ2-3	ASSQAPGTSGRKGVGADTQY
-	TRBV10-3	TRBJ2-5	AIKTTGEETQY
-	TRBV30	TRBJ1-2	AWSRDYGNYGYT
-	TRBV15	TRBJ1-1	ATSGWTGGAGEAF
-	TRBV27	TRBJ2-7	ASSLRGYEQY
-	TRBV12-5	TRBJ2-5	ASGLGGSRETQY
-	TRBV19	TRBJ1-1	ASSMGRLNTEAF
-	TRBV20-1	TRBJ1-2	SAGEGYGYT
-	TRBV24-1	TRBJ2-2	ATSETGLADTGELF
-	TRBV12-2	TRBJ1-2	ASRFLLTGGNGYT
-	TRBV21-1	TRBJ2-7	ASSKVAGDGNEQY
-	TRBV7-8	TRBJ2-7	ASRRPGTGVYEQY
-	TRBV27	TRBJ2-6	ASTSLASGANVLT
-	TRBV30	TRBJ2-3	AWMPADTQY